The present T cell receptor beta chain was sequenced within a study of human T cells and chemical hapten exposure. MiXCR was run by TCRdb on the RACE reads, yielding one entry per CDR3 protein. This sample has 65,000 to 95,000 distinct CDR3 sequences, with approximately 7% found just once. This clonotype was recorded at least ten times. Germline-derived CDR1 and CDR2 are MNHNS and SASEGT. The V end was cut by 4 bases, the J end by 2 bases, with 16 bases between. This CDR3 region has 16 residues. The time point denotes: patch test 2, 6 weeks after DPC sensitization. The treatment: therapeutic diphenylcyclopropenone sensitization with weekly scalp DPC.

The chain links TRBV6-1 to TRBJ2-3; maybe TRBD1 (5 bases). The sample consisted of whole blood, taken in connection with sensitization to the hapten diphenylcyclopropenone (DPC). The sequence derives from a woman in her 30s with alopecia areata. Some clones in this sample may be carry-over from other donors' samples. CDR3 nucleotides: TGTGCCAGCAGTGTCCAGGGCCAGACTGACACAGATACGCAGTATTTT. Translated: CASSVQGQTDTDTQYF.